The subject of this entry is one T cell receptor (beta chain). These data belong to a study of blood T cell repertoires in COVID-19. Clones were read by immunoSEQ multiplex PCR, and TCRdb kept only the in-frame ones, dropping some. The sample yields roughly 100,000 clones, about 92% seen once. V lost 7 bases, J lost 2 bases, and 3 bases stayed unmatched. CDR1 MNHNY and CDR2 SVGAGI come from the germline V gene (reference sequence). The CDR3 is 14 residues long. V gene TRBV6-6 combines with J gene TRBJ2-7; 12 bases map to TRBD2. Sequencing input: peripheral blood. The sequence came from a woman older than 75 in a cohort sampled during active COVID-19. CDR3 sequence (DNA): TGTGCCAGCACCACTAGCGGGAGGACCTACGAGCAGTACTTC. Residues: CASTTSGRTYEQYF.